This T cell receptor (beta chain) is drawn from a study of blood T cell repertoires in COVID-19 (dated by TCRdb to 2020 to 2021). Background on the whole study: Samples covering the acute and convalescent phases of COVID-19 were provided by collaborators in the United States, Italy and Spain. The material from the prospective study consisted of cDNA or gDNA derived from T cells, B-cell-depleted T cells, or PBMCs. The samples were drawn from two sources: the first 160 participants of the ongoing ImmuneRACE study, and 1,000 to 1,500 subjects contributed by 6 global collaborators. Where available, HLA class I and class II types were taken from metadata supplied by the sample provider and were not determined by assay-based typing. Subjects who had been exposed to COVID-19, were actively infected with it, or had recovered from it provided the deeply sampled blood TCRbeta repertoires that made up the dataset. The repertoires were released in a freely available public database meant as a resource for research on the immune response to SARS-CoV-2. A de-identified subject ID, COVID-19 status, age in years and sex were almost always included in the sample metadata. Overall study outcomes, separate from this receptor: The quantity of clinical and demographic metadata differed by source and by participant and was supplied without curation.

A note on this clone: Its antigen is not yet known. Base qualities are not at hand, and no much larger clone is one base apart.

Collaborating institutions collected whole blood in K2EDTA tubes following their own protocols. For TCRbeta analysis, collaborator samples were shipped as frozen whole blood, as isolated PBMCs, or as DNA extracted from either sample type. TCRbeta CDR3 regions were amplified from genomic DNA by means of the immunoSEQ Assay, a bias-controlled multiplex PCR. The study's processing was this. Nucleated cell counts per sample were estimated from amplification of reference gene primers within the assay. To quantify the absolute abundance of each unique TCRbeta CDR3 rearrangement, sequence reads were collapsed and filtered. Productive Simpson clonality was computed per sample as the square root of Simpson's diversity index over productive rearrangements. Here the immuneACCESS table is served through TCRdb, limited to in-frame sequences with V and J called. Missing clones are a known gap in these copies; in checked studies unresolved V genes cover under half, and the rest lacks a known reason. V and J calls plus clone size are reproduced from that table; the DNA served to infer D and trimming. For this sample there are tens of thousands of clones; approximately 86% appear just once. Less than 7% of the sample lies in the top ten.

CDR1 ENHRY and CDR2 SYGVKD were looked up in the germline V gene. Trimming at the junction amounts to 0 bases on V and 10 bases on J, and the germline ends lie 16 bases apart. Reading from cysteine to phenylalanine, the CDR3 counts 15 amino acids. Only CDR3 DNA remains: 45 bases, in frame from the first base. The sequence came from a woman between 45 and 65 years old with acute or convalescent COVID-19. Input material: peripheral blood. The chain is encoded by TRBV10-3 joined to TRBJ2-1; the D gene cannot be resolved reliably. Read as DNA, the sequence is TGTGCCATCAGTGAGTCGACCGGCGCCCTCGGGGAGCAGTTCTTC. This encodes CAISESTGALGEQFF.